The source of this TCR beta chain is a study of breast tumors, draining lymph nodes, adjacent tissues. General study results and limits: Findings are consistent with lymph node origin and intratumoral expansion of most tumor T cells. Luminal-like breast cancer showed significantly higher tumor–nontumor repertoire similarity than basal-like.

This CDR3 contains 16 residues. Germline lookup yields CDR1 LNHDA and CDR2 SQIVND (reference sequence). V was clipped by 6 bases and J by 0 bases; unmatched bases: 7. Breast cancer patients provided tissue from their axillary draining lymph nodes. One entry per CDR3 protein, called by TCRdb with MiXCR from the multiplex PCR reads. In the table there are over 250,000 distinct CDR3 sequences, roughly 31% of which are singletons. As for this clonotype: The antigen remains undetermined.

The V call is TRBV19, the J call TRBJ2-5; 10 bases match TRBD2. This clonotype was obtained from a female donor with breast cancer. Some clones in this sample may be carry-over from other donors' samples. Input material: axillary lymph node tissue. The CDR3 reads CASRGIAGGYQETQYF. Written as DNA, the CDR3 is TGTGCCAGTAGGGGGATAGCGGGAGGTTACCAAGAGACCCAGTACTTC.